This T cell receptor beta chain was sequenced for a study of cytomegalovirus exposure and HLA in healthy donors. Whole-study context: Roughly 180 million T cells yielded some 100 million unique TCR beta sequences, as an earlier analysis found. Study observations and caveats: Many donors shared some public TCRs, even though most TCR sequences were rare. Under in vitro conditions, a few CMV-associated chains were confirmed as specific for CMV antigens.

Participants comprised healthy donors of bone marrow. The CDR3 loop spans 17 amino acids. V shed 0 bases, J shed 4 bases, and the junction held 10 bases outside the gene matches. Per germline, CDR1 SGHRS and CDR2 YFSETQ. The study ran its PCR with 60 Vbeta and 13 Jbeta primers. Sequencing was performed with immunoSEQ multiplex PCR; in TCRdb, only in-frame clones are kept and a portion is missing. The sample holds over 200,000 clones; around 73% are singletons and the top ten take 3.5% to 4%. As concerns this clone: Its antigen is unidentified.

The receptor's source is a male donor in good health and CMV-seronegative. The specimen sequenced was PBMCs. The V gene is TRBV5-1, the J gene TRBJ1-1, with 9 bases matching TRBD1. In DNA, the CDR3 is TGCGCCAGCAGCTTGGAGGGGACAGGGCGAAGAACCACTGAAGCTTTCTTT. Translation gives CASSLEGTGRRTTEAFF.